This T cell receptor beta chain originates from a study of blood T cell repertoires in COVID-19. Study as a whole: PBMCs, B-cell-depleted T cells, or T cells provided the cDNA or gDNA that made up the material.

Measured with immunoSEQ multiplex PCR; TCRdb has only the in-frame clones, and not every one. The profile shows roughly 86,000 clones, roughly four fifths of them singletons. V lost 4 bases to trimming and J lost 8 bases; unmatched junction nucleotides: 7. The CDR3 loop spans 15 amino acids. The germline V gene has CDR1 MDHEN and CDR2 SYDVKM. This sequence was found in a human donor in a cohort sampled during active COVID-19. The chain combines TRBV28 with TRBJ1-6; TRBD1 matches 8 bases. Sequenced sample: peripheral blood. Written as DNA, the CDR3 is TGTGCCAGCAGTTGGAAGGACAGGGATCATTCACCCCTCCACTTT. It codes for CASSWKDRDHSPLHF.